The clone carrying this TCR beta chain was recorded at least ten times. Its antigen is still unknown. Each CDR3 protein is one row after TCRdb ran MiXCR on the 5' RACE reads. This table holds about 16,000 distinct CDR3 sequences, 6.8% found once. As for time point: sample taken at primary tumor resection. Whole RNA, isolated from tumor, nontumor lung or frozen PBMC, was sequenced without prior sorting. This CDR3 contains 13 residues. The trim removed 5 bases at V and 1 base at J, leaving 2 bases unmatched. Germline V gene lookup returns CDR1 SQVTM and CDR2 ANQGSEA. This record belongs to a study of spatial heterogeneity in lung cancer. Study-level findings and limits: Counts of ubiquitous and regional expanded TCRs tracked ubiquitous and regional nonsynonymous mutations, respectively. Higher tumor mutation counts went along with higher counts of expanded intratumoral alpha and beta TCRs.

The chain is built from TRBV29-1 and TRBJ1-5; TRBD1 matches 7 bases. The sequence derives from a female donor with early-stage non-small cell lung cancer. This specimen was lung tumor tissue, taken at surgery. In nucleotides, the CDR3 is TGCAGCGTTTTGGGACAGAGCAATCAGCCCCAGCATTTT. Translation: CSVLGQSNQPQHF.